The 6 T cell receptor beta chains listed next were all sequenced from one sample in a study of T cell responses to AZD1222 COVID-19 vaccine. Libraries were prepared by immunoSEQ multiplex PCR; TCRdb keeps only in-frame clonotypes and omits some of them. The data hold some 150,000 clones, with 70% to 90% observed a single time. This specimen was peripheral blood, taken 28 days after the second dose of the MenACWY control vaccine. The receptors here all came from an adult who received the MenACWY meningococcal vaccine as a control.

V is TRBV2 and J is TRBJ1-2, with unresolved D. The CDR3 is made up of 13 amino acids. Per the germline V gene, CDR1 is SNHLY and CDR2 is FYNNEI. Trimming removed 3 bases at V and 3 bases at J, with 8 bases between. CDR3 sequence: CASSDTVDYGYTF. The CDR3 nucleotides read TGTGCCAGCAGTGATACAGTGGACTATGGCTACACCTTC.

The chain joins TRBV5-5 to TRBJ2-7, with D possibly being TRBD1 or TRBD2 (5 bases each). The CDR3 spans 16 residues. V shed 1 base and J shed 1 base, with 15 bases lying between them. Germline assignment: CDR1 SGHKS and CDR2 YYEKEE (reference sequence). CDR3 residues: CASSLSPGRGSYEQYF. The CDR3, as DNA: TGTGCCAGCAGCTTGTCTCCGGGGCGCGGGTCCTACGAGCAGTACTTC.

V and J are TRBV5-6 and TRBJ1-2; 8 bases line up with TRBD1. The CDR3 spans 15 residues. Per germline, CDR1 SGHDT and CDR2 YYEEEE. J was trimmed by 3 bases and V by 0 bases; bases with no gene match: 4. The chain's CDR3 is CASSLEGQGYYGYTF. The CDR3 DNA reads TGTGCCAGCAGCTTGGAAGGACAGGGTTACTATGGCTACACCTTC.

The chain uses TRBV20-1 and TRBJ2-5; weak D call: TRBD2 (5 bases). The CDR3 is made up of 11 amino acids. V lost 7 bases, J lost 5 bases, and 11 bases lay in between. CDR1 is DFQATT, CDR2 SNEGSKA, per germline (reference sequence). CDR3 loop: CSVGLGETQYF. In DNA, the CDR3 is TGCAGTGTAGGACTTGGGGAGACCCAGTACTTC.

CDR3 in DNA: TGTGCCAGCAGCCAGACAGGGGACACTGAAGCTTTCTTT. Amino acid sequence: CASSQTGDTEAFF. The chain joins TRBV3-1 (or the pseudogene TRBV3-2) to TRBJ1-1, with 8 bases matching TRBD1. Germline V gene data show CDR1 as LGHDT and CDR2 as YNNKEL (reference sequence). V dropped 3 bases and J dropped 3; count of bases not matched to a gene: 0. The CDR3 is 13 residues long.

The chain joins TRBV6-5 to TRBJ1-5; D is possibly TRBD1 (6 bases). The CDR3 is 14 residues long. Trimming left V 5 bases short and J 7 bases short, with 15 bases between. The germline V gene has CDR1 MNHEY and CDR2 SVGAGI. This CDR3 reads CASSRDNLVQPQHF. CDR3 nucleotide sequence: TGTGCCAGCAGTCGGGACAATTTGGTACAGCCCCAGCATTTT.